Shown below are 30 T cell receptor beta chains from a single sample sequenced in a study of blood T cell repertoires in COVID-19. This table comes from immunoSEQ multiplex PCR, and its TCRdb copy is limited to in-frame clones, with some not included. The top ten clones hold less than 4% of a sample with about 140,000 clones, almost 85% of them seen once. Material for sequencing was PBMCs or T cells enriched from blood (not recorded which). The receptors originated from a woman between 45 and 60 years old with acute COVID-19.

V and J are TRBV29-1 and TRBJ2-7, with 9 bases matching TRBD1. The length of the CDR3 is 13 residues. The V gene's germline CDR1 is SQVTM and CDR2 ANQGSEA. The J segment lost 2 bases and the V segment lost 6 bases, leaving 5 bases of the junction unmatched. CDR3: CSVLGQGTYEQYF. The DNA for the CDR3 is TGCAGCGTCCTGGGACAGGGTACCTACGAGCAGTACTTC.

The CDR3, as DNA: TGTGCCAGCAGCTTAGTTAGGTCGACAGGGGAATATGGCTACACCTTC. Amino acid sequence: CASSLVRSTGEYGYTF. The chain uses TRBV7-2 and TRBJ1-2; 8 positions match TRBD1. The CDR3 consists of 16 residues. V trimming: 1 base; J trimming: 5 bases; junction bases outside the gene matches: 9. Per the germline V gene, CDR1 is SGHTA and CDR2 is FQGNSA.

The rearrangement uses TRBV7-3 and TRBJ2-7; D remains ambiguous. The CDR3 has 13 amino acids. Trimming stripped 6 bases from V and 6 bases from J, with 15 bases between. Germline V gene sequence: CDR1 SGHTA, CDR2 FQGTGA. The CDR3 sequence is CASSIAPASEQYF. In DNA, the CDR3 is TGTGCCAGCAGTATAGCCCCAGCTAGCGAGCAGTACTTC.

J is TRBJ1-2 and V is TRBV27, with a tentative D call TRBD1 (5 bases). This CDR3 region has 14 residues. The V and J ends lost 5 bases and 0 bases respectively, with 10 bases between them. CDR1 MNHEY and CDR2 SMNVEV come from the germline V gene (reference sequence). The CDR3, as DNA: TGTGCCAGCAGTCTCAGGGTTCCTAACTATGGCTACACCTTC. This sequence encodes CASSLRVPNYGYTF.

CDR3 DNA sequence: TGTGCGCGGACTAGAATAGCCAAAAACATTCAGTACTTC. It translates to CARTRIAKNIQYF. The chain is built from TRBV12-1 and TRBJ2-4; TRBD2 is taken as the D call from the table, unchecked against the DNA. TRBV12-1 is described as a pseudogene. The CDR3 is made up of 13 amino acids.

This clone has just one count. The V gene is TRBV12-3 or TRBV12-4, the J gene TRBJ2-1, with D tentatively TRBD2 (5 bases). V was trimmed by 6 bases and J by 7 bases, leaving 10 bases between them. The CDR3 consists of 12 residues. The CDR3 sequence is CASSRTGNEQFF. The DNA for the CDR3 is TGTGCCAGCAGCCGGACTGGGAATGAGCAGTTCTTC.

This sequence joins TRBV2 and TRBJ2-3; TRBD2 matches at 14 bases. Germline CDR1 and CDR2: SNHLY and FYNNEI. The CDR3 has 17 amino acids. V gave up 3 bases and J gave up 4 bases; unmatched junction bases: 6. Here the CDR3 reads CASSEGGLAGAADTQYF. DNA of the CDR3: TGTGCCAGCAGTGAGGGGGGACTAGCGGGAGCAGCAGATACGCAGTATTTT. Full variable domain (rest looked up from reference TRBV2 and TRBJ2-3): EPEVTQTPSHQVTQMGQEVILRCVPISNHLYFYWYRQILGQKVEFLVSFYNNEISEKSEIFDDQFSVERPDGSNFTLKIRSTKLEDSAMYFCASSEGGLAGAADTQYFGPGTRLTVL.

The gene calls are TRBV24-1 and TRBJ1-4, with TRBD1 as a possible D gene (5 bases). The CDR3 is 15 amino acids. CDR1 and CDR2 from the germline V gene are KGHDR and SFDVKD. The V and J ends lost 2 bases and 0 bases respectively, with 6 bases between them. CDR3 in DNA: TGTGCCACCAGTGATTCGACAGCAACTAATGAAAAACTGTTTTTT. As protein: CATSDSTATNEKLFF.

Written as DNA, the CDR3 is TGTGCCACTCTGACAGGGGTATTAGGTTATGGCTACACCTTC. Its protein product is CATLTGVLGYGYTF. The rearrangement links TRBV28 to TRBJ1-2; the match to TRBD1 covers 8 bases. Germline lookup yields CDR1 MDHEN and CDR2 SYDVKM. This CDR3 has 14 amino acids. Trimming took 10 bases from V and 5 from J; bases not matched to a gene: 12.

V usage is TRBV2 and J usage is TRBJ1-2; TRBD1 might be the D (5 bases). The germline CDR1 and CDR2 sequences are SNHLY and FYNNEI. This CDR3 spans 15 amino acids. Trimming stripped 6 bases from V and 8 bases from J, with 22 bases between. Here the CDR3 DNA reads TGTGCCAGCAGAGGCCCCGCTAACTCAGGGTTCGGCTACACCTTC. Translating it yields CASRGPANSGFGYTF.

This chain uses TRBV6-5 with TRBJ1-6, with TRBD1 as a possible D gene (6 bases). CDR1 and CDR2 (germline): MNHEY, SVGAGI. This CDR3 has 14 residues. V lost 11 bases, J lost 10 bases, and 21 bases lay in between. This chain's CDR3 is CAAGGPPTRSPLHF. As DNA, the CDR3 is TGTGCCGCGGGGGGGCCACCCACCAGATCACCCCTCCACTTT.

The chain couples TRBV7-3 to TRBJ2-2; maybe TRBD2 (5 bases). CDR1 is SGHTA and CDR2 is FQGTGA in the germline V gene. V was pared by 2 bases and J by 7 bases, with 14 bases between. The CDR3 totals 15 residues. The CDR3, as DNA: TGTGCCAGCAGCTTACAAGGATCTGAGGGCGGGGAGCTGTTTTTT. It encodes CASSLQGSEGGELFF. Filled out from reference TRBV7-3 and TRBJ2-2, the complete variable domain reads GAGVSQTPSNKVTEKGKYVELRCDPISGHTALYWYRQSLGQGPEFLIYFQGTGAADDSGLPNDRFFAVRPEGSVSTLKIQRTERGDSAVYLCASSLQGSEGGELFFGEGSRLTVL.

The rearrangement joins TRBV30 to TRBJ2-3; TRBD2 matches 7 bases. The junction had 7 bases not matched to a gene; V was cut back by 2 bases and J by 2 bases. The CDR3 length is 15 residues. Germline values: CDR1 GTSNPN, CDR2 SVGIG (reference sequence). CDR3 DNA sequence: TGTGCCTGGAGTCGTATGGGGGGGAACACAGATACGCAGTATTTT. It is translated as CAWSRMGGNTDTQYF.

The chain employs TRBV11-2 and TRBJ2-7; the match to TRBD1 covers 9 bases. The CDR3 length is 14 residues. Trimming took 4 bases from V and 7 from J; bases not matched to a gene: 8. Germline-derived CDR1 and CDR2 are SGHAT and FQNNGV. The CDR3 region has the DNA TGTGCCAGCAGCTACGGGACAGGGACGAGGGAGCAGTACTTC. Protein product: CASSYGTGTREQYF.

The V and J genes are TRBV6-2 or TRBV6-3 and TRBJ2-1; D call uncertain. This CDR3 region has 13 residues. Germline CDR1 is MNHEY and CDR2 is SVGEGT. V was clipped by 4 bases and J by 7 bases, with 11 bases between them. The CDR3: CASSSNPENEQFF. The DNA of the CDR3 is TGTGCCAGCAGTTCTAACCCGGAGAATGAGCAGTTCTTC.

The CDR3 DNA reads as TGTGCCAGCAGCGACGGGAGCGGGGCAGGCGAGCAGTACTTC. It yields the protein CASSDGSGAGEQYF. The chain links TRBV7-2 to TRBJ2-7; TRBD2 agrees at 7 bases. The V gene's germline CDR1 is SGHTA and CDR2 FQGNSA. Trimming at V came to 5 bases and at J to 6 bases, leaving 10 bases not matched to a gene. The CDR3 has 14 amino acids. The variable domain in full, completed from reference TRBV7-2 and TRBJ2-7, reads GAGVSQSPSNKVTEKGKDVELRCDPISGHTALYWYRQSLGQGLEFLIYFQGNSAPDKSGLPSDRFSAERTGGSVSTLTIQRTQQEDSAVYLCASSDGSGAGEQYFGPGTRLTVT.

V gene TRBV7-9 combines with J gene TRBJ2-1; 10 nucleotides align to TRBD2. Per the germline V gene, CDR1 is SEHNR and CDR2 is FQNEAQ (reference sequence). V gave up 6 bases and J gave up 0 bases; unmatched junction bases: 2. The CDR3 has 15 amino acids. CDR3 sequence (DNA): TGTGCCAGCAGACTAGCGGGGAGCTCCTACAATGAGCAGTTCTTC. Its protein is CASRLAGSSYNEQFF.

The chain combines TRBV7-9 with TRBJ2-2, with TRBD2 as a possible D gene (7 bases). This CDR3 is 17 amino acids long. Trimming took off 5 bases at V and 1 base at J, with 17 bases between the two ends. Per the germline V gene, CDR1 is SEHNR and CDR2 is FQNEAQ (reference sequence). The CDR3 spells CASSHPGGARNTGELFF. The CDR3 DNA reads TGTGCCAGCAGCCATCCTGGGGGGGCCCGGAACACCGGGGAGCTGTTTTTT.

The CDR3 protein is CASSPTGTSFEKLFF. The CDR3 DNA follows: TGCGCCAGCAGCCCAACAGGGACCTCGTTTGAAAAACTGTTTTTT. This chain links TRBV5-1 with TRBJ1-4; the D gene is possibly TRBD1 (6 bases). The CDR3 has 15 residues. The V end was cut by 4 bases, the J end by 7 bases, with 17 bases between. Germline loops: CDR1 SGHRS, CDR2 YFSETQ. The full variable domain, its missing parts supplied by reference TRBV5-1 and TRBJ1-4, is KAGVTQTPRYLIKTRGQQVTLSCSPISGHRSVSWYQQTPGQGLQFLFEYFSETQRNKGNFPGRFSGRQFSNSRSEMNVSTLELGDSALYLCASSPTGTSFEKLFFGSGTQLSVL.

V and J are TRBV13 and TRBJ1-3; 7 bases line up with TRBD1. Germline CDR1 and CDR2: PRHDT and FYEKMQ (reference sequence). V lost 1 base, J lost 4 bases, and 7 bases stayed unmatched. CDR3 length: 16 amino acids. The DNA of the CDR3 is TGTGCCAGCAGCTTAGCCGGGACAGTTTTAGGAAACACCATATATTTT. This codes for CASSLAGTVLGNTIYF.

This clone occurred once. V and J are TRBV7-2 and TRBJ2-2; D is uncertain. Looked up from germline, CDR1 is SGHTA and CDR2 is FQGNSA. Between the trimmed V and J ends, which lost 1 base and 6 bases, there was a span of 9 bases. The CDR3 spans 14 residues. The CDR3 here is CASSLGALPGELFF. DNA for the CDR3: TGTGCCAGCAGCTTAGGAGCTCTCCCCGGGGAGCTGTTTTTT.

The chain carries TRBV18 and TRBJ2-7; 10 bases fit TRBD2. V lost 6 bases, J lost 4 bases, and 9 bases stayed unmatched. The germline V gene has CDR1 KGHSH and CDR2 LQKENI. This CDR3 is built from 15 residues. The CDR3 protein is CASSTSSGSGYEQYF. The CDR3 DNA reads TGTGCCAGCTCTACATCTAGCGGGAGTGGGTACGAGCAGTACTTC. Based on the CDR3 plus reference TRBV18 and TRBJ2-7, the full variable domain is NAGVMQNPRHLVRRRGQEARLRCSPMKGHSHVYWYRQLPEEGLKFMVYLQKENIIDESGMPKERFSAEFPKEGPSILRIQQVVRGDSAAYFCASSTSSGSGYEQYFGPGTRLTVT.

This CDR3 is CASSESMALDEQYF. In DNA form, the CDR3 reads TGCGCCAGCAGTGAGTCGATGGCCCTTGACGAGCAGTACTTC. The chain couples TRBV10-1 to TRBJ2-7; D uncertain. The ends were cut back, 0 bases at V and 5 bases at J, with 11 bases in the middle. Looked up from germline, CDR1 is WNHNN and CDR2 is SYGVQD (reference sequence). The CDR3 extends over 14 amino acids.

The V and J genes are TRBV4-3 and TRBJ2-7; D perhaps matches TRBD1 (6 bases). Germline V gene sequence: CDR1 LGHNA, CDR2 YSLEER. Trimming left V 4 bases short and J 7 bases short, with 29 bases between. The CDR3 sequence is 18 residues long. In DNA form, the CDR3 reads TGCGCCAGCAGCCCCTCAACCATTGTGGGGGACACCGATGGGGAGCAGTACTTC. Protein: CASSPSTIVGDTDGEQYF.

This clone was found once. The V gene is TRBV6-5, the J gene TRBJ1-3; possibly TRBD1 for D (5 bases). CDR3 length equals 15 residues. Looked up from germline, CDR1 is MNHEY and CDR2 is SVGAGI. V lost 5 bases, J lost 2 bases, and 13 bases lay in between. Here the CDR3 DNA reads TGTGCCAGCAGTCTTACAGGTGGACCTGGAAACACCATATATTTT. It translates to CASSLTGGPGNTIYF.

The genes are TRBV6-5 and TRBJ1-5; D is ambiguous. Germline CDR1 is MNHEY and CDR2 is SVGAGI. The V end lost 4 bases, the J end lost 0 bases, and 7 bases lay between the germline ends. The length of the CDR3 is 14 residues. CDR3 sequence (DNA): TGTGCCAGCAGTTTCTCTCATAGCAATCAGCCCCAGCATTTT. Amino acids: CASSFSHSNQPQHF.

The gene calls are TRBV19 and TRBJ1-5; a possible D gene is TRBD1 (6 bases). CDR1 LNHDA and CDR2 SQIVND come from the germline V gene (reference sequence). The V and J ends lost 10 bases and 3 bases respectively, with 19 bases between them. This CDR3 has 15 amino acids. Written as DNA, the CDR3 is TGTGCCACTACCCCGACCCCAGGGGCCAATCAGCCCCAGCATTTT. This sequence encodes CATTPTPGANQPQHF.

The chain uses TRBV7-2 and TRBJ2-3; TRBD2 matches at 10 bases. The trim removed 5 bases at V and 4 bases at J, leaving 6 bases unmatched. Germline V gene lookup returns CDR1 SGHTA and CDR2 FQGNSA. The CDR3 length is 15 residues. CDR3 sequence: CASSRTSGRPDTQYF. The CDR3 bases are TGTGCCAGCAGCCGGACTAGCGGAAGACCAGATACGCAGTATTTT.

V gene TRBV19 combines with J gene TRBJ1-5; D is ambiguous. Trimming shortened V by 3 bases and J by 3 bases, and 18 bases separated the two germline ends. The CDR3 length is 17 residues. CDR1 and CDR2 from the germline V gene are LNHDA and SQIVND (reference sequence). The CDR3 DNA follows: TGTGCCAGTAGTATCCCCACGGCGAGCAGGCCCAATCAGCCCCAGCATTTT. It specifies CASSIPTASRPNQPQHF.

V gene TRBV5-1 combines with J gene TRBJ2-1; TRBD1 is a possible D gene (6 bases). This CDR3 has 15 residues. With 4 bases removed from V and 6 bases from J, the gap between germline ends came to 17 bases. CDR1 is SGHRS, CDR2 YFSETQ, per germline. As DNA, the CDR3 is TGCGCCAGCAGCACAAGGGGGAAAGGGGCCAATGAGCAGTTCTTC. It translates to CASSTRGKGANEQFF.